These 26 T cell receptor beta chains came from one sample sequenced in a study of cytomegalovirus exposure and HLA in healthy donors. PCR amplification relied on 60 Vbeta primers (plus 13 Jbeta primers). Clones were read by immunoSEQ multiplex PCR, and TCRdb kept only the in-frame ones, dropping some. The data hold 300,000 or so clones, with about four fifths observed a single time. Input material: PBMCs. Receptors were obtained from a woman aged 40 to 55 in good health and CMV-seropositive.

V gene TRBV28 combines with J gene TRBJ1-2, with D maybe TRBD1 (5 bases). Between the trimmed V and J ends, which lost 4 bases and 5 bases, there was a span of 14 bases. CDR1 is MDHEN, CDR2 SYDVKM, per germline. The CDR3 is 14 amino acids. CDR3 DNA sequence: TGTGCCAGCAGTTCGTCGGGGGGTGGGTATGGCTACACCTTC. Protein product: CASSSSGGGYGYTF.

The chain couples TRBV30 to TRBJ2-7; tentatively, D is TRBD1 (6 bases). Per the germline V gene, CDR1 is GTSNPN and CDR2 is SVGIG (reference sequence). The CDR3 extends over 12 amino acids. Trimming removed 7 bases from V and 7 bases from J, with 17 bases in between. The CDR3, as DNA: TGTGCCTTAGCAGGGGTAACTACGGAGCAGTACTTC. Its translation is CALAGVTTEQYF.

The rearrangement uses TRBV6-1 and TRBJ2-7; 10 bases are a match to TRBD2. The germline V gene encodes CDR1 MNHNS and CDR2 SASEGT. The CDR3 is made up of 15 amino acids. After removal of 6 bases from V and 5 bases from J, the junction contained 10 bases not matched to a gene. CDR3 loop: CASREREGYPHEQYF. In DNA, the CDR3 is TGTGCCAGCAGGGAGCGGGAGGGTTATCCCCACGAGCAGTACTTC.

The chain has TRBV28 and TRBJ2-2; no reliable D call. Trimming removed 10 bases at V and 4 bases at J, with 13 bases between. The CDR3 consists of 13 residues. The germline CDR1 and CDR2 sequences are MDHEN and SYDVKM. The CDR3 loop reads CATVRSGTGELFF. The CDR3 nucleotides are TGTGCCACAGTACGCTCGGGCACCGGGGAGCTGTTTTTT.

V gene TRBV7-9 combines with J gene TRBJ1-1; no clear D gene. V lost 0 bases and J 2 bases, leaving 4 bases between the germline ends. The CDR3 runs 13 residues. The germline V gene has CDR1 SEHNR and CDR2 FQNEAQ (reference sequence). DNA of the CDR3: TGTGCCAGCAGCTTAGCCCTTAACACTGAAGCTTTCTTT. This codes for CASSLALNTEAFF.

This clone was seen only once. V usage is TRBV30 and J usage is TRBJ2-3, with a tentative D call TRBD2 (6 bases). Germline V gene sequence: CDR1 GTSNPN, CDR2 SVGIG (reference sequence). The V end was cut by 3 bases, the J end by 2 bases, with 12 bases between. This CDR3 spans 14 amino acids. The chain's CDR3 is CAWSGSGPTDTQYF. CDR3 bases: TGTGCCTGGAGCGGTAGCGGACCCACAGATACGCAGTATTTT.

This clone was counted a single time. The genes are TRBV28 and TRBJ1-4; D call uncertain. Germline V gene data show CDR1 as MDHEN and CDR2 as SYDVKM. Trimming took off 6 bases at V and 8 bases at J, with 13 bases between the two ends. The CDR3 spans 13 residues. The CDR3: CASRSVSWEKLFF. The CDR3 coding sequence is TGTGCCAGCAGGAGCGTCTCTTGGGAAAAACTGTTTTTT.

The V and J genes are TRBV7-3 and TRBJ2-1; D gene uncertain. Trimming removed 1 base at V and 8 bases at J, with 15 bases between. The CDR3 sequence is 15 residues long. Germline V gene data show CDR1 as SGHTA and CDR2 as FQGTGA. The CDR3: CASSLRMGFADEQFF. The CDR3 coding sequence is TGTGCCAGCAGCTTAAGGATGGGTTTCGCGGATGAGCAGTTCTTC.

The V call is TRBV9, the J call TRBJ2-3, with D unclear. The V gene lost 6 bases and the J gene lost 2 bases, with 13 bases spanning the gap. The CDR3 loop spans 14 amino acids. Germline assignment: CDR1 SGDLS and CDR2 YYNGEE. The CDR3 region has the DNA TGTGCCAGCAACGGCGGAACGAACACAGATACGCAGTATTTT. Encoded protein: CASNGGTNTDTQYF.

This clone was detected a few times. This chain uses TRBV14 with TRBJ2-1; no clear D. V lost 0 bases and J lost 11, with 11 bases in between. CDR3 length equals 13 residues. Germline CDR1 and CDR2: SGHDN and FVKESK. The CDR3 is CASSQDQAMKQFF. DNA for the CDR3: TGTGCCAGCAGCCAAGATCAAGCCATGAAGCAGTTCTTC.

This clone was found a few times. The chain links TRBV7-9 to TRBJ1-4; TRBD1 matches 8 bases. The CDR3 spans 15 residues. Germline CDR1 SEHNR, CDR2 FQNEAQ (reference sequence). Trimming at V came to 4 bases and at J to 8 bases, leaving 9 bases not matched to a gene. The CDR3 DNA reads TGTGCCAGCAGCTCCCAGGGGGCCGCCCACGAAAAACTGTTTTTT. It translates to CASSSQGAAHEKLFF.

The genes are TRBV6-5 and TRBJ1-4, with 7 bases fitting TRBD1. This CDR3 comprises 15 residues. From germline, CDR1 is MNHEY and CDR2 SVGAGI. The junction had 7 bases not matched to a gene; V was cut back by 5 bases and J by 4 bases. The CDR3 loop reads CASSLEGAGNEKLFF. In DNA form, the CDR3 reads TGTGCCAGCAGTCTCGAGGGGGCAGGTAATGAAAAACTGTTTTTT.

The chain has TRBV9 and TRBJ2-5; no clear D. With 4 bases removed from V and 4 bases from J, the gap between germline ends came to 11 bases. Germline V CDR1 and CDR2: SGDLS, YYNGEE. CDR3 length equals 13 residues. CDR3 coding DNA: TGTGCCAGCAGCACCTCTAGTGGAGAGACCCAGTACTTC. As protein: CASSTSSGETQYF.

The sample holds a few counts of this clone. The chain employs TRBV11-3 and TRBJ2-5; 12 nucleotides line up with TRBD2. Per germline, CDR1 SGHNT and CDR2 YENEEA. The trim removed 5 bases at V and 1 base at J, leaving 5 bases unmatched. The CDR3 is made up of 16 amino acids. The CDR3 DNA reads TGTGCCAGCAGCACCCGGACTAGCGGGACCCAAGAGACCCAGTACTTC. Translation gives CASSTRTSGTQETQYF.

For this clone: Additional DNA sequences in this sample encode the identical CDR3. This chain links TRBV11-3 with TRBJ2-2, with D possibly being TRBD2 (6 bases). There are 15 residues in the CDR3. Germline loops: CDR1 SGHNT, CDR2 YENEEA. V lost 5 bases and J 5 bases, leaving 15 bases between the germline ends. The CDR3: CASSLGGSGTGELFF. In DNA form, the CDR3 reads TGTGCCAGCAGCCTGGGGGGTAGTGGGACCGGGGAGCTGTTTTTT.

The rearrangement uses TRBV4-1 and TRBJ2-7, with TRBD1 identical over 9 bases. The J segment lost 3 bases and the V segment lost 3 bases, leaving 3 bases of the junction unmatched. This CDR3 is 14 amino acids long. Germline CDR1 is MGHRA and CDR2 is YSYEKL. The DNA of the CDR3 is TGCGCCAGCAGCCATGAGACAGGGGGCTACGAGCAGTACTTC. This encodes CASSHETGGYEQYF.

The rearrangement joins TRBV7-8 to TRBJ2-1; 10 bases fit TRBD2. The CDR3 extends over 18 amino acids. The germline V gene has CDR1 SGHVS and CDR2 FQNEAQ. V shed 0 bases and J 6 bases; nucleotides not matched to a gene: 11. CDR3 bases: TGTGCCAGCAGCTTAGCACGGACTAGCGGCTACACGGGCAATGAGCAGTTCTTC. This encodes CASSLARTSGYTGNEQFF.

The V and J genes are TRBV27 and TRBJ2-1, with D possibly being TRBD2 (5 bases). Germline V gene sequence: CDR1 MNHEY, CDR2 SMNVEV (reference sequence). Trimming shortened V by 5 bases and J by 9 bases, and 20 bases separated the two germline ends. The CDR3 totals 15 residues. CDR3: CASSREQSLPGEQFF. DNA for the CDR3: TGTGCCAGCAGTAGGGAGCAGTCCCTGCCTGGTGAGCAGTTCTTC.

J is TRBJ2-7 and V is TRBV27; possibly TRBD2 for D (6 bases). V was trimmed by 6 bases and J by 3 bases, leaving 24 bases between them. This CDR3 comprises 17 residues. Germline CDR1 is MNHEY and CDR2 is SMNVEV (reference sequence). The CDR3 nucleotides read TGTGCCAGCAGACCCTCAATTTTCGGGCAGGGAGGCTACGAGCAGTACTTC. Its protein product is CASRPSIFGQGGYEQYF.

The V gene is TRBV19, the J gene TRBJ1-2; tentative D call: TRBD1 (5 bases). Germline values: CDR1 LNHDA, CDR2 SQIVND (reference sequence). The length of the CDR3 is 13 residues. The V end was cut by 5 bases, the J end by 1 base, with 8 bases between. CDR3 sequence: CASSHDSNYGYTF. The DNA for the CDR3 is TGTGCCAGTAGTCACGACAGTAACTATGGCTACACCTTC.

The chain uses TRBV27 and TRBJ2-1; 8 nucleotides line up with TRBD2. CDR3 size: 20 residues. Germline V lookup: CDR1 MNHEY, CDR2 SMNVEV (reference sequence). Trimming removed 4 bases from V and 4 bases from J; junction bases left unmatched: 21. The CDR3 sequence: CASSSIGLAHTVEAYNEQFF. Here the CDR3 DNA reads TGTGCCAGCAGTTCAATCGGACTAGCCCACACGGTTGAAGCTTACAATGAGCAGTTCTTC.

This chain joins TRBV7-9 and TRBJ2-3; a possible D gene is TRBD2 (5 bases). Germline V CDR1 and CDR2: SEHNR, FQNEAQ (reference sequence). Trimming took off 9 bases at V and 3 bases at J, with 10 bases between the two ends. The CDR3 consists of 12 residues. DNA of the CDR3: TGTGCCAGATCGGAGGTGACAGATACGCAGTATTTT. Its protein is CARSEVTDTQYF.

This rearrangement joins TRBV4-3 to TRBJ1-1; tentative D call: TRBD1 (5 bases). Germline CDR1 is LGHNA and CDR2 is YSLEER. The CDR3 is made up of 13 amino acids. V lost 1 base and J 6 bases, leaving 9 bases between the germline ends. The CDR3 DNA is TGCGCCAGCAGCCAAGCTGGGGCAGCTGAAGCTTTCTTT. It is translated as CASSQAGAAEAFF.

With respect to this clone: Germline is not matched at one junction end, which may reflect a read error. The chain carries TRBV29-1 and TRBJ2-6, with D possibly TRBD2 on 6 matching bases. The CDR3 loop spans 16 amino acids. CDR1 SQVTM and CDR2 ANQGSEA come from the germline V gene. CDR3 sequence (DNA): TGCAGCGTTGGTTCTAGCGCGACCTCTGGGGCCAACGGCCTGACTTTC. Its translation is CSVGSSATSGANGLTF.

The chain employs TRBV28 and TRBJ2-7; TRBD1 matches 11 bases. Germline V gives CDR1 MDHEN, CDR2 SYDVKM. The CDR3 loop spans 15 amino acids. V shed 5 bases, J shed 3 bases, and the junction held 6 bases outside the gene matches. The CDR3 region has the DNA TGTGCCAGCAGTAAAACCGGGACAGGGGGCTACGAGCAGTACTTC. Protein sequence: CASSKTGTGGYEQYF.

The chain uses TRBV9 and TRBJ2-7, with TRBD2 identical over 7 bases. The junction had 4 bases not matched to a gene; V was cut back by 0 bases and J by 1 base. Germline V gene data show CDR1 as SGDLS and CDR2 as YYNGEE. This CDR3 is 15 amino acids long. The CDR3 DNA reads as TGTGCCAGCAGCGTAGGGGCTAGCGGATCCTACGAGCAGTACTTC. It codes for CASSVGASGSYEQYF.